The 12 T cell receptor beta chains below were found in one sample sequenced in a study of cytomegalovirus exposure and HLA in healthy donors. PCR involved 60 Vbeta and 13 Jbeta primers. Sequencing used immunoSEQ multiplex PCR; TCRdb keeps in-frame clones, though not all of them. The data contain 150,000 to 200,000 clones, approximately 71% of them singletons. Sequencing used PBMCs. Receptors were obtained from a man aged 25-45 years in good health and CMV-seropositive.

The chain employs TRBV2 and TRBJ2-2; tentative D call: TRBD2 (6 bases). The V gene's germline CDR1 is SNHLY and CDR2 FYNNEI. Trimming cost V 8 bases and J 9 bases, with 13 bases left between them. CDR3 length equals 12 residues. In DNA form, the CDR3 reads TGTGCCAGCGGAGGGACTGAGAGGGAGCTGTTTTTT. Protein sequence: CASGGTERELFF.

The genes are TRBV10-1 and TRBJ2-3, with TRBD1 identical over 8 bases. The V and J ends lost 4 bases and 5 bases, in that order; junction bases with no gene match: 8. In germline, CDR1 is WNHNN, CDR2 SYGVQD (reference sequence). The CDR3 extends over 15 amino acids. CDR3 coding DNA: TGCGCCAGCAGTGGGGCGACAGGGGCTAGAGATACGCAGTATTTT. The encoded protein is CASSGATGARDTQYF.

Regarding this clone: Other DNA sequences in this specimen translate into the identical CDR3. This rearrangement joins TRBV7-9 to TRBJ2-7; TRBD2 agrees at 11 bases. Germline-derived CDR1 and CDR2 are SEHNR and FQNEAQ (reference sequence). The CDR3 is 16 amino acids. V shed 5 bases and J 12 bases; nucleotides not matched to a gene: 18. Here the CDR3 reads CASSVTGTSGSRVAYF. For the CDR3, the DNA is TGTGCCAGCAGCGTTACCGGGACTAGCGGTTCTCGAGTCGCGTACTTC.

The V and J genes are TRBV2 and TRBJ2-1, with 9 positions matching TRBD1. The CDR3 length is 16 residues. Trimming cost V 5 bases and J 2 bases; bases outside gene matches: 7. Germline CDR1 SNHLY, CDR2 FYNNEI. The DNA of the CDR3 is TGTGCCAGCAGTCAAAAGAGACAGGGGGCCTACAATGAGCAGTTCTTC. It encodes CASSQKRQGAYNEQFF. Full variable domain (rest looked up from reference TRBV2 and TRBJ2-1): EPEVTQTPSHQVTQMGQEVILRCVPISNHLYFYWYRQILGQKVEFLVSFYNNEISEKSEIFDDQFSVERPDGSNFTLKIRSTKLEDSAMYFCASSQKRQGAYNEQFFGPGTRLTVL.

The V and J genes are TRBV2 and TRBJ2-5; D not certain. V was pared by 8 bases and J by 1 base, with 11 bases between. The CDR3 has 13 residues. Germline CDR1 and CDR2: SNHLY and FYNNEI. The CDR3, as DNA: TGTGCCAGCTATCCACGGAGCCAAGAGACCCAGTACTTC. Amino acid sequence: CASYPRSQETQYF.

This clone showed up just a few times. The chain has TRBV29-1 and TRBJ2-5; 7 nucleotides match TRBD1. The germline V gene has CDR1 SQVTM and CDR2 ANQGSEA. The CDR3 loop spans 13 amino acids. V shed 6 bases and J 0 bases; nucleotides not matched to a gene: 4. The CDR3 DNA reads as TGCAGCGTGCGACAGGGAAACCAAGAGACCCAGTACTTC. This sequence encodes CSVRQGNQETQYF.

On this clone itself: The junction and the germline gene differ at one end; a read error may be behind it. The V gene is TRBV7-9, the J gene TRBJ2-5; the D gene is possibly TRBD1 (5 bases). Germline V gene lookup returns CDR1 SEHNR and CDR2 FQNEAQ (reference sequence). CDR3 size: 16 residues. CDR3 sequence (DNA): TGTGCCAGCAGCCCCCCTCGGGCAGGGAACCAAGAGACCCGGTACTTC. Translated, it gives CASSPPRAGNQETRYF. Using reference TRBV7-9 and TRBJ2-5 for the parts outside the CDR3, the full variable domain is DTGVSQNPRHKITKRGQNVTFRCDPISEHNRLYWYRQTLGQGPEFLTYFQNEAQLEKSRLLSDRFSAERPKGSFSTLEIQRTEQGDSAMYLCASSPPRAGNQETRYFGPGTRLLVL.

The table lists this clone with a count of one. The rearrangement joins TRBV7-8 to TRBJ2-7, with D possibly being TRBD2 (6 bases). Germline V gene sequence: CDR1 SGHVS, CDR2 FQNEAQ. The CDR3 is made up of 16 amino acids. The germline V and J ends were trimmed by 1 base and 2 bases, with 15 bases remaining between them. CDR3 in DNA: TGTGCCAGCAGCTTAGATGGGCTAGCGACCGCCTACGAGCAGTACTTC. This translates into CASSLDGLATAYEQYF. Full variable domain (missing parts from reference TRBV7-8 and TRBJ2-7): GAGVSQSPRYKVAKRGQDVALRCDPISGHVSLFWYQQALGQGPEFLTYFQNEAQLDKSGLPSDRFFAERPEGSVSTLKIQRTQQEDSAVYLCASSLDGLATAYEQYFGPGTRLTVT.

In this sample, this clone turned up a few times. The chain's CDR3 is CASNSGRAYEQYF. DNA of the CDR3: TGTGCCAGTAATAGCGGGAGAGCTTACGAGCAGTACTTC. The chain joins TRBV19 to TRBJ2-7; 9 positions match TRBD2. V lost 7 bases to trimming and J lost 4 bases; unmatched junction nucleotides: 5. The CDR3 spans 13 residues. In germline, CDR1 is LNHDA, CDR2 SQIVND (reference sequence).

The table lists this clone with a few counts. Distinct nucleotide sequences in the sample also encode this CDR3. CDR3 in amino acids: CASSFRGSYEQYF. The CDR3 region has the DNA TGTGCCAGCAGTTTTCGGGGTTCCTACGAGCAGTACTTC. The chain uses TRBV27 and TRBJ2-7, with D perhaps matching TRBD2 (5 bases). V was clipped by 3 bases and J by 1 base, with 7 bases between them. Germline loops: CDR1 MNHEY, CDR2 SMNVEV (reference sequence). CDR3 length: 13 amino acids.

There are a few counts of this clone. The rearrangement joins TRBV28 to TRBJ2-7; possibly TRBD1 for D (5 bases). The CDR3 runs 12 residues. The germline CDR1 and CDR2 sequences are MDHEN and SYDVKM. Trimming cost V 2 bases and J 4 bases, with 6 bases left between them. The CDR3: CASSLKGYEQYF. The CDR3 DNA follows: TGTGCCAGCAGTTTAAAGGGGTACGAGCAGTACTTC.

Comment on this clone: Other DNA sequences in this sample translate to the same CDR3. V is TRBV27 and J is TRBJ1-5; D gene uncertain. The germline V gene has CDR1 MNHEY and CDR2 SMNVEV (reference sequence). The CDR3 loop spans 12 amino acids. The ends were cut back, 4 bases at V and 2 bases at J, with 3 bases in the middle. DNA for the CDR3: TGTGCCAGCAGTTCAGGCAATCAGCCCCAGCATTTT. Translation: CASSSGNQPQHF.